The rows below give T cell receptor beta chains drawn from one sample of a study of blood T cell repertoires in COVID-19. Assay: immunoSEQ multiplex PCR; the TCRdb copy retains only in-frame clones and omits some. The sample includes 130,000 to 150,000 clones, around 90% of them seen just once. The sample taken for sequencing was peripheral blood. The receptors come from a man between 70 and 80 years old with acute or convalescent COVID-19. Both conserved end residues are part of each CDR3. The order of the fields is J gene, D gene, V gene, clone size, CDR3 DNA, CDR3 protein. A D gene is named only where the DNA matches it firmly. Rows may omit the clone size; those that give it use once, few, many or a size class.

>TRBJ2-3|-|TRBV5-4|-
TGTGCCAGCAGTCGACAGCACACAGATACGCAGTATTTT
CASSRQHTDTQYF
>TRBJ2-6|-|TRBV28|-
TGTGCCAGCAGGATTCAAGCCGGGACTGGCAACGTCCTGACTTTC
CASRIQAGTGNVLTF
>TRBJ2-1|TRBD2|TRBV7-2|-
TGTGCCAGCAGCTTTTCCGGGACTAGCAGCAATGAGCAGTTCTTC
CASSFSGTSSNEQFF
>TRBJ2-5|-|TRBV6-5|few
TGTGCCAGCAGCTTACGGGTCGAGGAGACCCAGTACTTC
CASSLRVEETQYF
>TRBJ1-1|-|TRBV5-8|-
TGTGCCAGCCGGCGGGGCCTCTCAAGAAACACTGAAGCTTTCTTT
CASRRGLSRNTEAFF
>TRBJ2-1|TRBD2|TRBV3-1/TRBV3-2|-
TGTGCCAGCAGCCTCTTAGCGGGGGCCGCCTACAATGAGCAGTTCTTC
CASSLLAGAAYNEQFF
>TRBJ1-4|TRBD1|TRBV2|once
TGTGCCAGTGGGAGGCGACAGGGAGATGAAAAACTGTTTTTT
CASGRRQGDEKLFF
>TRBJ2-7|TRBD1|TRBV19|-
TGTGCCAGTAGCCCCAGGGGGAGCTCCTACGAGCAGTACTTC
CASSPRGSSYEQYF
>TRBJ2-1|-|TRBV6-5|-
TGTGCCAGCCCGTGGGCTAAATACCCACCCCAGTTCTTC
CASPWAKYPPQFF
>TRBJ1-2|TRBD1|TRBV6-5|once
TGTGCCAGCAAACTTGACAGGGAGAACTATGGCTACACCTTC
CASKLDRENYGYTF
>TRBJ2-2|TRBD1|TRBV6-1|-
TGTGCCAGCAGTGAATTGGCAGGGGGGAACACCGGGGAGCTGTTTTTT
CASSELAGGNTGELFF
>TRBJ1-3|-|TRBV18|-
TGTGCCAGCTCACCAGAGGCGGGGGACACCATATATTTT
CASSPEAGDTIYF
>TRBJ2-7|TRBD2|TRBV30|once
TGTGCCTGGAGGTTTAGCGGGAGCGTATTTTACGAGCAGTACTTC
CAWRFSGSVFYEQYF
>TRBJ1-4|TRBD1|TRBV27|-
TGTGCCAGCAGTTTAGAGGGGGCTGATGAAAAACTGTTTTTT
CASSLEGADEKLFF
>TRBJ2-3|-|TRBV4-1|-
TGCGCCAGCAGCCAAGGTCCCGTAGGCACAGATACGCAGTATTTT
CASSQGPVGTDTQYF
>TRBJ1-1|-|TRBV20-1|few
TGCAGTGCTAGTCGACAGTTGAACACTGAAGCTTTCTTT
CSASRQLNTEAFF
>TRBJ1-3|-|TRBV9|-
TGTGCCAGCAGCGTAGAACCGGCTTCAGGGTTGGGAAACACCATATATTTT
CASSVEPASGLGNTIYF
>TRBJ2-7|-|TRBV28|-
TGTGCCAGCAGTTTACAGACAGCGAGCTCCTACGAGCAGTACTTC
CASSLQTASSYEQYF
>TRBJ1-2|TRBD1|TRBV7-8|-
TGTGCCAGCAGCTTATCAGCCCTCGAATGGGGACAGAGCAACTATGGCTACACCTTC
CASSLSALEWGQSNYGYTF
>TRBJ2-7|-|TRBV12-3/TRBV12-4|-
TGTGCCACAGTCAACGAGCAGTACTTC
CATVNEQYF
>TRBJ1-4|TRBD1|TRBV18|-
TGTGCCAGCTCACCTACTCTGGACAGGACTAATGAAAAACTGTTTTTT
CASSPTLDRTNEKLFF
>TRBJ1-6|-|TRBV7-3|-
TGTGCCAGCAGCCCCACAGCTGGGTCACCCCTCCACTTT
CASSPTAGSPLHF
>TRBJ2-5|TRBD2|TRBV6-5|once
TGTGCCAGCAGTTTAGTAGCGGGGGGGTCCCAAGAGACCCAGTACTTC
CASSLVAGGSQETQYF
>TRBJ2-7|-|TRBV6-5|once
TGTGCCAGCAGGTCCAGCGCCTACGAGCAGTACTTC
CASRSSAYEQYF
>TRBJ2-7|-|TRBV7-2|-
TGTGCCAGCAGCTTCAGTTGGGGCCAGCCCTACGAGCAGTACTTC
CASSFSWGQPYEQYF